The 8 T cell receptor beta chains below all came from one sample that was sequenced in a study of monozygotic twins with cystic fibrosis (dated by TCRdb to 2020 to 2022). The method was the immunoSEQ multiplex PCR assay. What TCRdb holds here is the immuneACCESS table cut down to in-frame rearrangements. Part of the clones is not present; checked against another copy, under half of the missing clones reflect an unresolved V gene, and the others are unexplained. This sample lists 20,000 to 25,000 clones; over 95% were detected once. The ten largest clones capture around 0.15% of the sample. Sequenced material: blood. These receptors were taken from a girl under 18 with cystic fibrosis.

The genes are TRBV28 and TRBJ1-5; 7 nucleotides match TRBD1. The J segment lost 4 bases and the V segment lost 5 bases, leaving 8 bases of the junction unmatched. Looked up from germline, CDR1 is MDHEN and CDR2 is SYDVKM. This CDR3 region has 15 residues. This chain's CDR3 is CASSPTDRDNQPQHF. The CDR3 DNA reads as TGTGCCAGCAGTCCCACCGACAGGGATAATCAGCCCCAGCATTTT.

The chain couples TRBV7-2 to TRBJ1-2, with D uncertain. The CDR3 extends over 15 amino acids. Looked up from germline, CDR1 is SGHTA and CDR2 is FQGNSA. With 3 bases removed from V and 4 bases from J, the gap between germline ends came to 15 bases. The DNA of the CDR3 is TGTGCCAGCAGCTTGAACAGCATTTTCCCCTATGGCTACACCTTC. Translated, it gives CASSLNSIFPYGYTF.

The rearrangement joins TRBV5-6 to TRBJ2-1; 7 bases agree with TRBD2. Per germline, CDR1 SGHDT and CDR2 YYEEEE. Losses at the gene ends were 10 bases for V and 8 bases for J; bases not matched to a gene: 9. The CDR3 runs 12 residues. The CDR3 bases are TGTGCCTGTGGCCGGGGAGGGGATGAGCAGTTCTTC. It is translated as CACGRGGDEQFF.

The gene calls are TRBV19 and TRBJ2-5, with D possibly being TRBD1 (6 bases). The germline V gene has CDR1 LNHDA and CDR2 SQIVND (reference sequence). Trimming stripped 3 bases from V and 3 bases from J, with 11 bases between. This CDR3 spans 14 amino acids. CDR3 sequence (DNA): TGTGCCAGTAGTATTGTGGGGGCCAAAGAGACCCAGTACTTC. Its translation: CASSIVGAKETQYF.

The chain combines TRBV4-1 with TRBJ2-7; D uncertain. V was shortened by 2 bases and J by 0 bases, with 5 bases between the two germline ends. Germline CDR1 MGHRA, CDR2 YSYEKL. This CDR3 has 13 residues. CDR3 DNA sequence: TGCGCCAGCAGCCAATCGAGCTCCTACGAGCAGTACTTC. Translating it yields CASSQSSSYEQYF.

The CDR3 reads CASSQQGAYTEAFF. The CDR3 nucleotides read TGTGCCAGCAGTCAACAGGGGGCTTACACTGAAGCTTTCTTT. The chain carries TRBV28 and TRBJ1-1; TRBD1 matches 9 bases. This CDR3 is 14 amino acids long. Germline values: CDR1 MDHEN, CDR2 SYDVKM. Unmatched junction bases numbered 4, after V lost 5 bases and J lost 3 bases.

The chain carries TRBV20-1 and TRBJ2-3; D is uncertain. The ends were cut back, 7 bases at V and 5 bases at J, with 7 bases in the middle. CDR3 length equals 10 residues. The V gene's germline CDR1 is DFQATT and CDR2 SNEGSKA (reference sequence). The CDR3 protein is CSVSGDTQYF. As DNA, the CDR3 is TGCAGTGTGAGTGGAGATACGCAGTATTTT.

The chain recombines TRBV18 with TRBJ1-2, with D tentatively TRBD1 (6 bases). This CDR3 comprises 17 residues. Trimming removed 6 bases from V and 2 bases from J, with 22 bases in between. Germline V gives CDR1 KGHSH, CDR2 LQKENI. DNA for the CDR3: TGTGCCAGCTCCCTTGTGGGGGGCCCGTCAACAAACTATGGCTACACCTTC. Translated, it gives CASSLVGGPSTNYGYTF. Looking up the rest from reference TRBV18 and TRBJ1-2 gives the full variable domain: NAGVMQNPRHLVRRRGQEARLRCSPMKGHSHVYWYRQLPEEGLKFMVYLQKENIIDESGMPKERFSAEFPKEGPSILRIQQVVRGDSAAYFCASSLVGGPSTNYGYTFGSGTRLTVV.